The 18 T cell receptor beta chains below come from one sample, sequenced in a study of blood T cell repertoires in COVID-19. Method: immunoSEQ multiplex PCR; TCRdb's copy keeps in-frame clones and lacks some. The sample records roughly 94,000 clones, around 84% being singletons. The sample taken for sequencing was peripheral blood. The receptor source for this set is a man aged 60-69 years with acute or convalescent COVID-19.

The CDR3 region has the DNA TGTGCCAACAGCTTAACCGAGAGGGAGCAGTACGTC. As protein: CANSLTEREQYV. The J gene is TRBJ2-7, the V gene TRBV7-9; unclear D gene. Germline CDR1 and CDR2: SEHNR and FQNEAQ (reference sequence). This CDR3 comprises 12 residues.

The V gene is TRBV18, the J gene TRBJ2-5; weak D call: TRBD1 (6 bases). CDR3 length equals 14 residues. Germline V gene lookup returns CDR1 KGHSH and CDR2 LQKENI. The V gene lost 6 bases and the J gene lost 2 bases, with 13 bases spanning the gap. The chain's CDR3 is CASSQQGFQETQYF. CDR3 sequence (DNA): TGTGCCAGCTCCCAACAGGGTTTTCAAGAGACCCAGTACTTC.

The rearrangement links TRBV3-1 (or the pseudogene TRBV3-2) to TRBJ1-6; D remains unclear. In germline, CDR1 is LGHDT, CDR2 YNNKEL (reference sequence). The V and J ends lost 4 bases and 8 bases respectively, with 9 bases between them. This CDR3 comprises 13 residues. In nucleotides, the CDR3 is TGTGCCAGCAGCCGGTTGCGGGATTCACCCCTCCACTTT. Protein sequence: CASSRLRDSPLHF.

As DNA, the CDR3 is TGTGCCAGCTCACGGAACCGGGGAAACAATTCACCCCTCCACTTT. This codes for CASSRNRGNNSPLHF. The chain employs TRBV18 and TRBJ1-6; no clear D. Germline V gene lookup returns CDR1 KGHSH and CDR2 LQKENI. CDR3 length: 15 residues. The ends were cut back, 4 bases at V and 7 bases at J, with 14 bases in the middle.

The rearrangement links TRBV13 to TRBJ1-1; 7 bases line up with TRBD1. Per the germline V gene, CDR1 is PRHDT and CDR2 is FYEKMQ (reference sequence). This CDR3 contains 15 residues. V shed 3 bases, J shed 4 bases, and the junction held 8 bases outside the gene matches. The CDR3 loop is CASSFRQGVGTEAFF. CDR3 nucleotides: TGTGCCAGCAGCTTTAGGCAGGGGGTGGGCACTGAAGCTTTCTTT.

The J gene is TRBJ2-3, the V gene TRBV27, with 8 bases identical to TRBD2. This CDR3 is 17 amino acids long. Per germline, CDR1 MNHEY and CDR2 SMNVEV (reference sequence). Trimming removed 1 base from V and 2 bases from J; junction bases left unmatched: 8. The CDR3 loop is CASSLFRRGAYTDTQYF. The CDR3 DNA reads as TGTGCCAGCAGTTTATTTAGGCGGGGGGCTTACACAGATACGCAGTATTTT.

The rearrangement joins TRBV25-1 to TRBJ2-1, with TRBD2 identical over 13 bases. V lost 4 bases, J lost 6 bases, and 9 bases stayed unmatched. Germline V gene lookup returns CDR1 MGHDK and CDR2 SYGVNS. The CDR3 covers 17 residues. The CDR3 nucleotides read TGTGCCAGCAGTGGAGAGAGGACTAGCGGGGGTTTCAATGAGCAGTTCTTC. This encodes CASSGERTSGGFNEQFF.

The chain couples TRBV11-3 to TRBJ2-2; 7 positions match TRBD1. V lost 7 bases, J lost 8 bases, and 10 bases stayed unmatched. This CDR3 region has 14 residues. CDR1 SGHNT and CDR2 YENEEA come from the germline V gene. CDR3 DNA: TGTGCCAGCACAGACAGGGCTTCAGGAGGGGAGCTGTTTTTT. Translating gives CASTDRASGGELFF.

The V call is TRBV2, the J call TRBJ2-7; TRBD1 aligns across 10 bases. Looked up from germline, CDR1 is SNHLY and CDR2 is FYNNEI. The CDR3 length is 14 residues. Unmatched junction bases numbered 7, after V lost 7 bases and J lost 4 bases. The CDR3 protein is CASNPGQGIYEQYV. CDR3 sequence (DNA): TGTGCCAGCAACCCGGGACAGGGGATTTACGAGCAGTACGTC.

The rearrangement links TRBV30 to TRBJ1-1; a possible D gene is TRBD1 (5 bases). V lost 2 bases, J lost 6 bases, and 13 bases lay in between. The length of the CDR3 is 13 residues. Germline loops: CDR1 GTSNPN, CDR2 SVGIG (reference sequence). The CDR3 bases are TGTGCCTGGAGTCCGTTGGAGGGACCTGAAGCTTTCTTT. Residues: CAWSPLEGPEAFF.

V gene TRBV19 combines with J gene TRBJ2-6; D is unclear. CDR1 LNHDA and CDR2 SQIVND come from the germline V gene (reference sequence). This CDR3 comprises 15 residues. The ends were cut back, 10 bases at V and 0 bases at J, with 13 bases in the middle. In DNA form, the CDR3 reads TGTGCCACCTTACCCACAGTCTCTGGGGCCAACGTCCTGACTTTC. Protein: CATLPTVSGANVLTF.

In its sample, this clone was seen a few times. V usage is TRBV6-5 and J usage is TRBJ1-5, with D perhaps TRBD1 (5 bases). Germline values: CDR1 MNHEY, CDR2 SVGAGI. The CDR3 is 15 amino acids. The ends were cut back, 8 bases at V and 3 bases at J, with 17 bases in the middle. The CDR3 loop is CASHGQAGLNQPQHF. CDR3 DNA: TGTGCCAGCCACGGGCAGGCAGGGCTCAATCAGCCCCAGCATTTT.

The V call is TRBV25-1, the J call TRBJ2-5; 9 bases line up with TRBD2. Germline CDR1 reads MGHDK; CDR2 reads SYGVNS. The CDR3 has 14 residues. Trimming took 4 bases from V and 4 from J; bases not matched to a gene: 4. The CDR3 spells CASSVSGSGETQYF. Here the CDR3 DNA reads TGTGCCAGCAGTGTTAGCGGGAGCGGAGAGACCCAGTACTTC.

V usage is TRBV12-5 and J usage is TRBJ2-3; 7 nucleotides agree with TRBD1. J lost 1 base, V lost 2 bases, and 3 bases had no gene match. The germline gives CDR1 LGHNT, CDR2 FRNRAP. This CDR3 region has 15 residues. The CDR3 sequence: CASGLPQGGTDTQYF. Written as DNA, the CDR3 is TGTGCTAGTGGTTTGCCCCAGGGGGGCACAGATACGCAGTATTTT.

The V and J genes are TRBV6-5 and TRBJ1-5, with D perhaps matching TRBD1 (6 bases). Looked up from germline, CDR1 is MNHEY and CDR2 is SVGAGI. The V end lost 5 bases, the J end lost 4 bases, and 9 bases lay between the germline ends. The CDR3 totals 13 residues. The CDR3 region is CASSTGQNQPQHF. The CDR3 nucleotides are TGTGCCAGCAGTACAGGGCAGAATCAGCCCCAGCATTTT.

As regards this clone: One end of the junction fails to match germline, which may point to a read error. The V and J genes are TRBV6-1 and TRBJ1-6, with 7 bases matching TRBD1. Germline V gene lookup returns CDR1 MNHNS and CDR2 SASEGT. The length of the CDR3 is 14 residues. The CDR3 is CASREDRASSPLHF. CDR3 DNA: TGTGCCAGCAGAGAAGACAGGGCTTCTTCACCCCTCCACTTT.

The chain links TRBV6-5 to TRBJ2-7; tentatively, D is TRBD1 (6 bases). The CDR3 runs 12 residues. V was clipped by 7 bases and J by 5 bases, with 12 bases between them. Germline assignment: CDR1 MNHEY and CDR2 SVGAGI. Here the CDR3 reads CASNRDTNEQYV. The DNA for the CDR3 is TGTGCCAGCAATCGGGACACCAACGAGCAGTACGTC.

This chain's CDR3 is CASSPGRLAGGRDTQYF. The CDR3 DNA sequence: TGTGCCAGCAGCCCCGGGCGGCTAGCGGGGGGCCGGGATACGCAGTATTTT. This sequence joins TRBV28 and TRBJ2-3; 11 nucleotides line up with TRBD2. CDR1 and CDR2 (germline): MDHEN, SYDVKM. The CDR3 runs to 17 residues. Germline trimming cut 6 bases from V and 6 bases from J; bases unmatched to any gene: 14.